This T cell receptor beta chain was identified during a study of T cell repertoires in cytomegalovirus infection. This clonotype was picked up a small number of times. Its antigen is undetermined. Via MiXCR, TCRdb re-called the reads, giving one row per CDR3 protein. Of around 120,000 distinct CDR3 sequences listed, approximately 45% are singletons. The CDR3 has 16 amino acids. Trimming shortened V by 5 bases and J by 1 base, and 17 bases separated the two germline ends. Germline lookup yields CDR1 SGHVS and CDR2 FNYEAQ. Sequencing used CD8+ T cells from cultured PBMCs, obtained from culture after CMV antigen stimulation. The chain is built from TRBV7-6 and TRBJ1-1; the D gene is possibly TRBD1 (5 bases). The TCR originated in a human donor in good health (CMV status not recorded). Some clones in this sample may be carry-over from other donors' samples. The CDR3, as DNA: TGTGCCAGCAGCCGTTCGGGGGGAGGATCGAACACTGAAGCTTTCTTT. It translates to CASSRSGGGSNTEAFF.